This T cell receptor (beta chain) was sequenced in a study of T cell changes during pregnancy in multiple sclerosis. This clone appeared a single time. TCRdb keeps only in-frame clones here, not all; method: immunoSEQ multiplex PCR. The sample lists roughly 89,000 clones; 85% to 95% were seen once. This CDR3 is built from 15 residues. The V and J ends lost 3 bases and 5 bases respectively, with 14 bases between them. Germline assignment: CDR1 LNHDA and CDR2 SQIVND (reference sequence). This TCR was sampled from a female donor with multiple sclerosis, enrolled in a pregnancy study. Specimen: peripheral blood, collected in the first trimester of pregnancy. The gene calls are TRBV19 and TRBJ1-5; tentatively, D is TRBD1 (5 bases). CDR3 nucleotides: TGTGCCAGTAGTATCATGGGATTAGGGGATCAGCCCCAGCATTTT. This codes for CASSIMGLGDQPQHF.